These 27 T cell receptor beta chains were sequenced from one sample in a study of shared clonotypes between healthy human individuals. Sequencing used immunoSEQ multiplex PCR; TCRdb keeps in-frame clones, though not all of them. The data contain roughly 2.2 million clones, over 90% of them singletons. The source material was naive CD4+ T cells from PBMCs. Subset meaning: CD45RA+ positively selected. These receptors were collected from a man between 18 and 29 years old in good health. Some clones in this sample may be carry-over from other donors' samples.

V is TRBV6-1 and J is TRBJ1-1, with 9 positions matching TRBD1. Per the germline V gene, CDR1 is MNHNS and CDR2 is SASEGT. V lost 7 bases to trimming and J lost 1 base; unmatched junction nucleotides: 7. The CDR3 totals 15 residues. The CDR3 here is CASTVPGQGNTEAFF. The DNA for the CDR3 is TGTGCCAGCACGGTACCGGGACAGGGGAACACTGAAGCTTTCTTT.

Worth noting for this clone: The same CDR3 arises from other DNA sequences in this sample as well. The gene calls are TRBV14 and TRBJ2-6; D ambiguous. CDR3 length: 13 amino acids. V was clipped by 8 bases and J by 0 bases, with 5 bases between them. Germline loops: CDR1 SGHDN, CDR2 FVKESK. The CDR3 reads CASRNSGANVLTF. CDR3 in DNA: TGTGCCAGCCGAAACTCTGGGGCCAACGTCCTGACTTTC.

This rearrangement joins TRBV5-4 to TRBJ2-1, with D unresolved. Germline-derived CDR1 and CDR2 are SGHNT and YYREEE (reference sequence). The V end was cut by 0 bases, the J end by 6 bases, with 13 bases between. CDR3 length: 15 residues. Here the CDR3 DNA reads TGTGCCAGCAGCTTGGGGGCCAGCATGATCAATGAGCAGTTCTTC. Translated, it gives CASSLGASMINEQFF.

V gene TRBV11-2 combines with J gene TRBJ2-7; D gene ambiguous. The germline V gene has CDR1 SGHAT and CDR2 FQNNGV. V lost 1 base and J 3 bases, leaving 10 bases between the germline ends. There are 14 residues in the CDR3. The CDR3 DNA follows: TGTGCCAGCAGCTTAGCAGTACCACTCTACGAGCAGTACTTC. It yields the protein CASSLAVPLYEQYF.

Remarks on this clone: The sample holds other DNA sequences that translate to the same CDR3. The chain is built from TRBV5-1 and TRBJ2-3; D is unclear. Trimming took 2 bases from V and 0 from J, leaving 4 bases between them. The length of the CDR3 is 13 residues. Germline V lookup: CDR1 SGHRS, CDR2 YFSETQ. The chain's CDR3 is CASSLSSTDTQYF. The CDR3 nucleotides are TGCGCCAGCAGCTTATCTAGCACAGATACGCAGTATTTT.

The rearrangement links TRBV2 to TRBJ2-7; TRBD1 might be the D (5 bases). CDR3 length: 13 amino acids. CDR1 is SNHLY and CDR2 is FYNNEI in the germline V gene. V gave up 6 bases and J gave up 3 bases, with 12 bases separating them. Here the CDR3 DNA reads TGTGCCAGCAGGACAGAGTTACTCTACGAGCAGTACTTC. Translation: CASRTELLYEQYF. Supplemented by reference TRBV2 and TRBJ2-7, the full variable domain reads EPEVTQTPSHQVTQMGQEVILRCVPISNHLYFYWYRQILGQKVEFLVSFYNNEISEKSEIFDDQFSVERPDGSNFTLKIRSTKLEDSAMYFCASRTELLYEQYFGPGTRLTVT.

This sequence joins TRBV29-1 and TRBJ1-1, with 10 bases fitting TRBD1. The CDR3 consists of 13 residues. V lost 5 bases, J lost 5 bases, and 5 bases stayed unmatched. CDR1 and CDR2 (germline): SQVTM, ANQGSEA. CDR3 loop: CSVWDRGGTEAFF. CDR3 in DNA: TGCAGCGTTTGGGACAGGGGAGGAACTGAAGCTTTCTTT.

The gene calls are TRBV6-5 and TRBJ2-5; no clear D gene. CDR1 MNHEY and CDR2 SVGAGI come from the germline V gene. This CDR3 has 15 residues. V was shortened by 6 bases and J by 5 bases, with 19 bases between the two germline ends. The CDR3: CASSPSVGSWETQYF. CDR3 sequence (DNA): TGTGCCAGCAGCCCTTCTGTAGGCTCGTGGGAGACCCAGTACTTC.

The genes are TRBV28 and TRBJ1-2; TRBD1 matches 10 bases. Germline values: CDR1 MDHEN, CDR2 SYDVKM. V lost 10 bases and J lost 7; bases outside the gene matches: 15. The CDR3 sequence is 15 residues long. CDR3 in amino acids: CAIPLGTGVFGGYTF. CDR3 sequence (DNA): TGTGCCATTCCGCTGGGGACAGGGGTATTTGGTGGCTACACCTTC.

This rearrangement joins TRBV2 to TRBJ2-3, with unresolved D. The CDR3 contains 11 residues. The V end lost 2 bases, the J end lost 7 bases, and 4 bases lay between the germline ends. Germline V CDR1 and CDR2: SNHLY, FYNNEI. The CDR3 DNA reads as TGTGCCAGCAGTGAATCTAATACGCAGTATTTT. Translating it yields CASSESNTQYF.

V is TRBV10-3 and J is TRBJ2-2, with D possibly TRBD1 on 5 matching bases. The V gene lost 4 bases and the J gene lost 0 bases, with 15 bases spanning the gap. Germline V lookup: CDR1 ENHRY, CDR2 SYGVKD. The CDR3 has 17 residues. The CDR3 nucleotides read TGTGCCATCAGTGCACGCCAGGGCAGGGCGAACACCGGGGAGCTGTTTTTT. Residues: CAISARQGRANTGELFF.

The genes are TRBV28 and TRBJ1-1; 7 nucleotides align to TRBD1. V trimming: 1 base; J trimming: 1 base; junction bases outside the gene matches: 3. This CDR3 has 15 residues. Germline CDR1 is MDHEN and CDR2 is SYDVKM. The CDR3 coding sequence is TGTGCCAGCAGTTTATCCGGGACAGCGAACACTGAAGCTTTCTTT. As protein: CASSLSGTANTEAFF.

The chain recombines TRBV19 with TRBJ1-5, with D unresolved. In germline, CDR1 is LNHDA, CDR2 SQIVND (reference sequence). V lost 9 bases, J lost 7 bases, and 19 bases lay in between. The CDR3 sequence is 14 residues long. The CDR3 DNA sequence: TGTGCCAGCCACCCGGAGGGTTTTTGGCAGCCCCAGCATTTT. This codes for CASHPEGFWQPQHF.

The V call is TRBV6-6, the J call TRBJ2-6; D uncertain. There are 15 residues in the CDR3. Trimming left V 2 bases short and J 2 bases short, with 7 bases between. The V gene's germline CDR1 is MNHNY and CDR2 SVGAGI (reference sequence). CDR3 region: CASSYPGPGANVLTF. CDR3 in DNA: TGTGCCAGCAGTTACCCAGGTCCTGGGGCCAACGTCCTGACTTTC.

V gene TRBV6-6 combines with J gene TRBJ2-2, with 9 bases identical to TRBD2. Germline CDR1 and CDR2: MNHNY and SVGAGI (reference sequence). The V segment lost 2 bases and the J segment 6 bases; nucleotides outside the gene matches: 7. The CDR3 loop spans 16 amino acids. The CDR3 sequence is CASSYHSGLAAGELFF. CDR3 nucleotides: TGTGCCAGCAGTTACCATTCGGGACTAGCAGCCGGGGAGCTGTTTTTT.

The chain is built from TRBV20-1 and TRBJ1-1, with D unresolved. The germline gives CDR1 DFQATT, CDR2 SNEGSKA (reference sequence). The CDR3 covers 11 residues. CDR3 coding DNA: TGCAGCGCTCTCGAATTCCCTGAAGCTTTCTTT. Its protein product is CSALEFPEAFF.

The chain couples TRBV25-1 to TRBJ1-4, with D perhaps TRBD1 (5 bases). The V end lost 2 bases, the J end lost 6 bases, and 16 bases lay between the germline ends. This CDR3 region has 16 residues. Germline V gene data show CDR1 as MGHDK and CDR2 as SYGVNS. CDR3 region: CASSENSGTRDEKLFF. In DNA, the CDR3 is TGTGCCAGCAGTGAAAATAGCGGGACCCGGGATGAAAAACTGTTTTTT.

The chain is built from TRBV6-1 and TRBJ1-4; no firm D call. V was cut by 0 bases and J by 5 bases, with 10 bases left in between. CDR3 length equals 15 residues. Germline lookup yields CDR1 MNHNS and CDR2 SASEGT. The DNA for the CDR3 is TGTGCCAGCAGTGAAGCCCTAGGGCAAAATGAAAAACTGTTTTTT. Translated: CASSEALGQNEKLFF.

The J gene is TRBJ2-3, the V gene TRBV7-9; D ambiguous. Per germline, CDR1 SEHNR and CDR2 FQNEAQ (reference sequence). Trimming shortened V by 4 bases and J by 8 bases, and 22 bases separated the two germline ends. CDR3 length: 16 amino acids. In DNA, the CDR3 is TGTGCCAGCAGCTCCCTACAATCCCCCGGGTTAGGTACGCAGTATTTT. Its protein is CASSSLQSPGLGTQYF.

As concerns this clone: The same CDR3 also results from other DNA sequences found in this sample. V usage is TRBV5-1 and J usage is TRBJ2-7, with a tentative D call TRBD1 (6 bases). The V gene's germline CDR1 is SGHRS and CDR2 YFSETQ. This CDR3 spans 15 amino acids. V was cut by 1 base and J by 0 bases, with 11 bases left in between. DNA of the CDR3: TGCGCCAGCAGCTTGCTAGGACAGAGCTCCTACGAGCAGTACTTC. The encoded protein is CASSLLGQSSYEQYF. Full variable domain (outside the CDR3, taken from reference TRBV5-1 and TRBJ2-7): KAGVTQTPRYLIKTRGQQVTLSCSPISGHRSVSWYQQTPGQGLQFLFEYFSETQRNKGNFPGRFSGRQFSNSRSEMNVSTLELGDSALYLCASSLLGQSSYEQYFGPGTRLTVT.

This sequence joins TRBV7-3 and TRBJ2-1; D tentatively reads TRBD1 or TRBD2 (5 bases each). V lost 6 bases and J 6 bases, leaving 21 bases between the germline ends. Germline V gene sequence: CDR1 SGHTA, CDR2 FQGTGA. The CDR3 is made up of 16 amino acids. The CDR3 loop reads CASSRGHEGMGNEQFF. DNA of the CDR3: TGTGCCAGCAGTCGAGGACACGAGGGCATGGGCAATGAGCAGTTCTTC.

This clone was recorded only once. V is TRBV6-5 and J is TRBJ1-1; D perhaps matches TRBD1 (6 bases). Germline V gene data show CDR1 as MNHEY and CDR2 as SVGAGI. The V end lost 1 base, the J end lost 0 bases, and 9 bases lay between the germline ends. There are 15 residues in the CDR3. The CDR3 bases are TGTGCCAGCAGTTACTTACAGGGCCTGAACACTGAAGCTTTCTTT. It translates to CASSYLQGLNTEAFF.

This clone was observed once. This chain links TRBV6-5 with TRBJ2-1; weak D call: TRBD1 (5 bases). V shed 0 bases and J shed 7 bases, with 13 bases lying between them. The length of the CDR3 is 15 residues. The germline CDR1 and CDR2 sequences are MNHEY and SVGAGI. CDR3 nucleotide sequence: TGTGCCAGCAGTTACTCCGACAGCTACTATAATGAGCAGTTCTTC. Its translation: CASSYSDSYYNEQFF.

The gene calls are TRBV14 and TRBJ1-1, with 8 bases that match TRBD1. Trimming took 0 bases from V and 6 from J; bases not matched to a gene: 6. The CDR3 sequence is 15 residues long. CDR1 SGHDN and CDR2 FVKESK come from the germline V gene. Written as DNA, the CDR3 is TGTGCCAGCAGCCAAGAGGACAGGGTGTGGGCTGAAGCTTTCTTT. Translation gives CASSQEDRVWAEAFF.

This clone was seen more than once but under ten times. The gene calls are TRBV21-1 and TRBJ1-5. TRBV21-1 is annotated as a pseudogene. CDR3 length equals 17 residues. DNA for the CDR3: TGTGCCAGCAGCAAAGCCCTGTACCCGTTGGGCAATCAGCCCCAGCATTTT. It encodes CASSKALYPLGNQPQHF.

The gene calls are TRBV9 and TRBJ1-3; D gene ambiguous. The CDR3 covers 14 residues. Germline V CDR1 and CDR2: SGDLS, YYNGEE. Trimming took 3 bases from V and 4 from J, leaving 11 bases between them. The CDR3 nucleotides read TGTGCCAGCAGCGCCGGGAATACCGGAAACACCATATATTTT. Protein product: CASSAGNTGNTIYF.

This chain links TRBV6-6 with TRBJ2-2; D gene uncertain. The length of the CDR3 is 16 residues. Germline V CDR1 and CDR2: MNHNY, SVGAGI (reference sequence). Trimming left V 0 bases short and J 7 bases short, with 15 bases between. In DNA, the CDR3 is TGTGCCAGCAGTTACTCGTACAGATCAATAAGCGGGGAGCTGTTTTTT. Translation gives CASSYSYRSISGELFF.